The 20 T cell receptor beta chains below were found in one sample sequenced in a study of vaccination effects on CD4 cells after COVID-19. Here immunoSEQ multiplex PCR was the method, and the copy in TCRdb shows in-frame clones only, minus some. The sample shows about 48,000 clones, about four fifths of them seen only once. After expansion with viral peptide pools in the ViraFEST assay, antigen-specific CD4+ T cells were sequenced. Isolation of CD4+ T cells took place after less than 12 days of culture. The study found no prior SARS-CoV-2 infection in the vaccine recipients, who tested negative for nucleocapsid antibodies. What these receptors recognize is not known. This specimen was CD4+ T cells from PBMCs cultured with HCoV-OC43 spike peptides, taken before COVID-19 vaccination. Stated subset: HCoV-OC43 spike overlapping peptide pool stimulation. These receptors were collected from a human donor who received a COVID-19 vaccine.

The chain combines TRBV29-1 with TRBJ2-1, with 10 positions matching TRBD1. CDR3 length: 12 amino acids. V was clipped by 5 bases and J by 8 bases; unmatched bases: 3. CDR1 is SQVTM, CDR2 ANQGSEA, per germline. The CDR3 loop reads CSVWTGGDEQFF. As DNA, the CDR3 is TGCAGCGTTTGGACAGGGGGAGATGAGCAGTTCTTC.

The CDR3 DNA is TGTGCCAGCAGCCCTGGACAGGGGCCCGGGGAGCTGTTTTTT. Its translation: CASSPGQGPGELFF. This chain connects TRBV11-3 to TRBJ2-2; 9 bases line up with TRBD1. The CDR3 has 14 amino acids. CDR1 SGHNT and CDR2 YENEEA come from the germline V gene. After removal of 5 bases from V and 6 bases from J, the junction contained 4 bases not matched to a gene.

The CDR3 DNA sequence: TGTGCCTGGAGTGCCGGCACACCCGCAACTAATGAAAAACTGTTTTTT. It codes for CAWSAGTPATNEKLFF. The rearrangement links TRBV30 to TRBJ1-4; D ambiguous. The ends were cut back, 1 base at V and 0 bases at J, with 12 bases in the middle. Germline V gene data show CDR1 as GTSNPN and CDR2 as SVGIG (reference sequence). The CDR3 spans 16 residues.

The CDR3 DNA sequence: TGTGCCAGCAGCTCCTGGGGCTCTGGGGCCAACGTCCTGACTTTC. It yields the protein CASSSWGSGANVLTF. The chain has TRBV7-9 and TRBJ2-6; no reliable D call. Trimming left V 4 bases short and J 0 bases short, with 7 bases between. From germline, CDR1 is SEHNR and CDR2 FQNEAQ (reference sequence). This CDR3 spans 15 amino acids. Full variable domain (missing parts from reference TRBV7-9 and TRBJ2-6): DTGVSQNPRHKITKRGQNVTFRCDPISEHNRLYWYRQTLGQGPEFLTYFQNEAQLEKSRLLSDRFSAERPKGSFSTLEIQRTEQGDSAMYLCASSSWGSGANVLTFGAGSRLTVL.

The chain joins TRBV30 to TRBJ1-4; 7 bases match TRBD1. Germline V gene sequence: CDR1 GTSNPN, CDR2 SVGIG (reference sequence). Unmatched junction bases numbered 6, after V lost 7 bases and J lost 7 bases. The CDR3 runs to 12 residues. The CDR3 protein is CALGGFGEKLFF. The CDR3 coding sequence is TGTGCCTTAGGGGGCTTTGGTGAAAAACTGTTTTTT.

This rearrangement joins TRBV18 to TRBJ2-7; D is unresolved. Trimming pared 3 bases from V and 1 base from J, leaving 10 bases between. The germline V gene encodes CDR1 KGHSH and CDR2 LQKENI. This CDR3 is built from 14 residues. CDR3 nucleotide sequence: TGTGCCAGCTCACCCAACACACAATCCTACGAGCAGTACGTC. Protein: CASSPNTQSYEQYV.

In DNA, the CDR3 is TGTGCCAGCAGCTTCGGCGGGGGGGTGGGAGATACGCAGTATTTT. This gives the protein CASSFGGGVGDTQYF. J is TRBJ2-3 and V is TRBV7-2; the match to TRBD2 covers 9 bases. The CDR3 sequence is 15 residues long. CDR1 and CDR2 (germline): SGHTA, FQGNSA. V lost 3 bases to trimming and J lost 5 bases; unmatched junction nucleotides: 6.

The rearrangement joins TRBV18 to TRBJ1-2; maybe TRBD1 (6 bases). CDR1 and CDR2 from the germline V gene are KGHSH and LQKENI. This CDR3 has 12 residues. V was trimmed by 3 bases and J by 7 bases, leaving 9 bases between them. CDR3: CASSPGGAGYTF. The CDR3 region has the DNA TGTGCCAGCTCACCCGGGGGGGCTGGCTACACCTTC.

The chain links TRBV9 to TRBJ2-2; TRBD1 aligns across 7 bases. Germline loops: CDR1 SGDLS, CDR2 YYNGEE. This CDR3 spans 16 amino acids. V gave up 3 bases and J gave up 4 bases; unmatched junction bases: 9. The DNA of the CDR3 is TGTGCCAGCAGCGAGCCGGGACAGAGTATCACCGGGGAGCTGTTTTTT. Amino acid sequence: CASSEPGQSITGELFF.

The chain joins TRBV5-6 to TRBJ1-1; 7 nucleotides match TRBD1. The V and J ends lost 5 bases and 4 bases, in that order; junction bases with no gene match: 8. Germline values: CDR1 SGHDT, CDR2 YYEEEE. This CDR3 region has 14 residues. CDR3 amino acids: CASSRPTGTTEAFF. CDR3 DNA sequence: TGTGCCAGCAGTCGACCGACAGGGACCACTGAAGCTTTCTTT.

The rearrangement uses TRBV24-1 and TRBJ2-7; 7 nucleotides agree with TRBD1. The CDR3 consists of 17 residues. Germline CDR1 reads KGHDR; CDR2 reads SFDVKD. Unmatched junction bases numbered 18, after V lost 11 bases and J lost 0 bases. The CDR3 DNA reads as TGTGCCAGAGGGGGCAGTCCTTGTACTTTGCCCTCCTACGAGCAGTACGTC. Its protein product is CARGGSPCTLPSYEQYV.

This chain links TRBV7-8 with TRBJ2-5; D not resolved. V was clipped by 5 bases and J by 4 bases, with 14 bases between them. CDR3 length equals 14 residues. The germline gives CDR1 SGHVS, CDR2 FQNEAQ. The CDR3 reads CASSIYPSRETQYF. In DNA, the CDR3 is TGTGCCAGCAGCATATACCCCTCCCGAGAGACCCAGTACTTC.

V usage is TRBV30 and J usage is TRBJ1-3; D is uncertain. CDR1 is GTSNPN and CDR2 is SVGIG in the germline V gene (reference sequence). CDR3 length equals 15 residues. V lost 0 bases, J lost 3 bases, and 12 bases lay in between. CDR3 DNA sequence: TGTGCCTGGAGTGTATTCGCGACGGATGGAAACACCATATATTTT. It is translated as CAWSVFATDGNTIYF.

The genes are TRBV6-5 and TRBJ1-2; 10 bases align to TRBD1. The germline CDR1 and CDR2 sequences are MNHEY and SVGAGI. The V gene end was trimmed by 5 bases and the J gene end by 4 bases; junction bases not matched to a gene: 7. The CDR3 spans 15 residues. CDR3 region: CASSPRTGGGYGYTF. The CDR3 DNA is TGTGCCAGCAGTCCCCGGACAGGGGGAGGCTATGGCTACACCTTC.

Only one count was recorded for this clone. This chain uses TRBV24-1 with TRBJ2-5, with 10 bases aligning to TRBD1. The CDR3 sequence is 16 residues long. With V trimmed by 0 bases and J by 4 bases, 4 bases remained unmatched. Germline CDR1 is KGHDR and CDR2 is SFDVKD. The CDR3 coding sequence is TGTGCCACCAGTGATTTGGGGACAGGGGCCGGAGAGACCCAGTACTTC. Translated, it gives CATSDLGTGAGETQYF.

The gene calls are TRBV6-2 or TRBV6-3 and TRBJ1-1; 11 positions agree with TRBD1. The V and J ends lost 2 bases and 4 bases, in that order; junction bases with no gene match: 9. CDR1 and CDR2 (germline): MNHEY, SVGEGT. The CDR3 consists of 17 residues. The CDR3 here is CASSYIGQGAKSTEAFF. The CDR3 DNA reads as TGTGCCAGCAGTTACATCGGACAGGGGGCAAAAAGCACTGAAGCTTTCTTT.

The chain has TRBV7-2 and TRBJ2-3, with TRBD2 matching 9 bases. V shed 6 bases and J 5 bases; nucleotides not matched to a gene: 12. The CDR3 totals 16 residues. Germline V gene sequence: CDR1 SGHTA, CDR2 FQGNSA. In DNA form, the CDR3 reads TGTGCCAGCAGGTGGGGTCCTAGCGGGGCGGAAGATACGCAGTATTTT. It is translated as CASRWGPSGAEDTQYF.

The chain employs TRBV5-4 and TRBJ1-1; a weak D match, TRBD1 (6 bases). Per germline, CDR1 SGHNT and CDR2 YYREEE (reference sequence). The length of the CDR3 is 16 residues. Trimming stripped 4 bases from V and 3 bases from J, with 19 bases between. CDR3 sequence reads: CASSLMGGRGDTEAFF. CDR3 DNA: TGTGCCAGCAGCCTAATGGGGGGGCGTGGGGACACTGAAGCTTTCTTT.

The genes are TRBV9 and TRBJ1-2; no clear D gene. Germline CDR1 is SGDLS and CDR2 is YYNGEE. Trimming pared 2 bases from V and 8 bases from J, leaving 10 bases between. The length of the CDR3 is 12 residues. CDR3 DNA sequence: TGTGCCAGCAGCGTCAATCAAAACGGCTACACCTTC. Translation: CASSVNQNGYTF.

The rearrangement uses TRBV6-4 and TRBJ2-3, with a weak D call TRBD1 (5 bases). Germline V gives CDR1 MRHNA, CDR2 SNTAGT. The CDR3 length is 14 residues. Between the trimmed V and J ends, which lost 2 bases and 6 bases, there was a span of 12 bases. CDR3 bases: TGTGCCAGCAGTGACGGGGCGTACGCGGATACGCAGTATTTT. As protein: CASSDGAYADTQYF.